The T cell receptor beta chain described here comes from a study of blood T cells in healthy people across ages. CDR1 and CDR2 from the germline V gene are SQVTM and ANQGSEA. Trimming left V 4 bases short and J 2 bases short, with 12 bases between. The length of the CDR3 is 13 residues. The use of a sample-barcoded 5' primer and a J-beta primer mix characterized a second PCR of about 7 to 12 cycles. Each CDR3 protein is one row after TCRdb ran MiXCR on the 5' RACE reads. This sample has just over 1 million distinct CDR3 sequences, with roughly 45% found just once. The sequence was collected from a woman aged 55 to 70 in good health. The V and J genes are TRBV29-1 and TRBJ2-7; a weak D match, TRBD2 (6 bases). Sequencing was done on a sample of blood. The CDR3 DNA sequence: TGCAGCGTTGTATCGGGGGTGGCCTACGAGCAGTACTTC. Protein: CSVVSGVAYEQYF.